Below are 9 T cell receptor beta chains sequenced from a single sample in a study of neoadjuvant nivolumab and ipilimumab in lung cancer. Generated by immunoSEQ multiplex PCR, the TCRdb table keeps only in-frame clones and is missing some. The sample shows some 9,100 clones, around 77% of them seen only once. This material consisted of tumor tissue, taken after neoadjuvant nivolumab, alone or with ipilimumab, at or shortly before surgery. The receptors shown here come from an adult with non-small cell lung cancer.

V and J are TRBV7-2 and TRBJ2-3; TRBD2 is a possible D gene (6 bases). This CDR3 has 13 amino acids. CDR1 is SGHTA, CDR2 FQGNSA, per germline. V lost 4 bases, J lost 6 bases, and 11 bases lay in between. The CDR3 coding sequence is TGTGCCAGCAGCTCCCTAGCGTCCGATACGCAGTATTTT. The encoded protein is CASSSLASDTQYF.

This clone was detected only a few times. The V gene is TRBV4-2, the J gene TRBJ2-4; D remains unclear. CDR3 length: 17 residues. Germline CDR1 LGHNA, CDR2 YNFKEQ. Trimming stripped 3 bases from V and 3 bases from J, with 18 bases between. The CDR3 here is CASSQGSFNTLKNIQYF. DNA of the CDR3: TGTGCCAGCAGCCAGGGTTCCTTCAACACCCTCAAAAACATTCAGTACTTC.

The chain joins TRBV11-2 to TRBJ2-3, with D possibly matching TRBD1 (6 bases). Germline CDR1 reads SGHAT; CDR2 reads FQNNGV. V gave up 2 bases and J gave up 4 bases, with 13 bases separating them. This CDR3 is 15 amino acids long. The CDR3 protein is CASSLNREGPDTQYF. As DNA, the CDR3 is TGTGCCAGCAGCTTAAACAGGGAAGGGCCAGATACGCAGTATTTT.

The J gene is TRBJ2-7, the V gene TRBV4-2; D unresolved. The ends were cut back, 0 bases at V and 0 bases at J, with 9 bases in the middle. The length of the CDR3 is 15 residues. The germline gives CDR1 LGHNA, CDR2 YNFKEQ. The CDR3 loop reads CASSQDDNYSYEQYF. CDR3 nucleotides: TGTGCCAGCAGCCAAGACGACAACTACTCCTACGAGCAGTACTTC.

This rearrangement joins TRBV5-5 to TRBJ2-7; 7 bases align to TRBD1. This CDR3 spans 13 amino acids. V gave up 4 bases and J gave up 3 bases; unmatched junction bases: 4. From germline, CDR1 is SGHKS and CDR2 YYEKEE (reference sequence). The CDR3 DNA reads TGTGCCAGCAGCCCGGGACAGTTCTACGAGCAGTACTTC. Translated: CASSPGQFYEQYF.

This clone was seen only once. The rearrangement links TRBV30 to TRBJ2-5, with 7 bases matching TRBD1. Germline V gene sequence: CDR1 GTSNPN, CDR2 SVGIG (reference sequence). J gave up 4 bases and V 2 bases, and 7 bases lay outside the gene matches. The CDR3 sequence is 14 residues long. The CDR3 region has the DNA TGTGCCTGGAGTCGCACAGGGGATGCAGAGACCCAGTACTTC. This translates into CAWSRTGDAETQYF.

DNA for the CDR3: TGTGCCTGGAGTGAGGGTTTGAGCAATCAGCCCCAGCATTTT. It yields the protein CAWSEGLSNQPQHF. The chain employs TRBV30 and TRBJ1-5; D unclear. This CDR3 is 14 amino acids long. CDR1 is GTSNPN, CDR2 SVGIG, per germline (reference sequence). V dropped 1 base and J dropped 1 base, with 8 bases sitting between them.

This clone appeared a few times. The DNA of the CDR3 is TGTGCCAGCAGCTTAGCGTACTATAGACAGGGGGTCCTCACAGATACGCAGTATTTT. Encoded protein: CASSLAYYRQGVLTDTQYF. J is TRBJ2-3 and V is TRBV7-9, with 9 bases matching TRBD1. The germline V gene has CDR1 SEHNR and CDR2 FQNEAQ (reference sequence). The CDR3 loop spans 19 amino acids. V lost 0 bases and J lost 2; bases outside the gene matches: 12.

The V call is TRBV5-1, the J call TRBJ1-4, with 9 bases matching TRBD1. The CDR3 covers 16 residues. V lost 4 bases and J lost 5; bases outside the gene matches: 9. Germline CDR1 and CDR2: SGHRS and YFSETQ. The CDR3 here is CASSRDRASRNEKLFF. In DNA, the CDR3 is TGCGCCAGCAGCCGGGACAGGGCCTCGCGGAATGAAAAACTGTTTTTT. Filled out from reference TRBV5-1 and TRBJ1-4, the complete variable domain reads KAGVTQTPRYLIKTRGQQVTLSCSPISGHRSVSWYQQTPGQGLQFLFEYFSETQRNKGNFPGRFSGRQFSNSRSEMNVSTLELGDSALYLCASSRDRASRNEKLFFGSGTQLSVL.